Each of the 27 T cell receptor beta chains below was sequenced from the same sample in a study of regulatory T cells in long-lasting Graves disease. The TCR beta library used iRepertoire HTBI primers with Arm-PCR amplification of CDR3. TCRdb reanalysed the multiplex PCR reads using MiXCR and keeps one entry per CDR3 protein. In the table there are about 240,000 distinct CDR3 sequences, 20% to 25% of which are singletons. Noted time point: newly diagnosed GD, antithyroid drugs for less than 3 months. Making the TCR library involved RNA that had been extracted from PBMCs. Material: peripheral blood mononuclear cells (PBMCs), obtained at new diagnosis, from a patient treated with antithyroid drugs. These receptors all come from a female donor with Graves disease.

There are many counts of this clonotype. The rearrangement joins TRBV2 to TRBJ2-7; D might be TRBD1 (7 bases). The germline V gene encodes CDR1 SNHLY and CDR2 FYNNEI. The V end was cut by 8 bases, the J end by 1 base, with 15 bases between. This CDR3 has 14 residues. The CDR3 spells CASGTRGVSYEQYF. CDR3 nucleotides: TGTGCCAGCGGGACCAGGGGGGTATCCTACGAGCAGTACTTC.

This clonotype was counted many times. The CDR3 DNA is TGTGCCAGCAGCCTGACAGGGGGCGTTGGCAATGAGCAGTTCTTC. The encoded protein is CASSLTGGVGNEQFF. The V gene is TRBV12-3 or TRBV12-4, the J gene TRBJ2-1, with 10 positions matching TRBD1. The junction had 8 bases not matched to a gene; V was cut back by 6 bases and J by 6 bases. This CDR3 is built from 15 residues.

The rearrangement uses TRBV9 and TRBJ2-5, with D possibly being TRBD1 or TRBD2 (6 bases each). The CDR3 is 15 amino acids. Germline V CDR1 and CDR2: SGDLS, YYNGEE. The V gene lost 4 bases and the J gene lost 1 base, with 14 bases spanning the gap. CDR3 sequence reads: CASSPMTGAQETQYF. The CDR3 region has the DNA TGTGCCAGCAGCCCGATGACGGGGGCCCAAGAGACCCAGTACTTC.

Notes on this clonotype: The junction departs from the called germline gene at one end, perhaps through a read error. The chain joins TRBV4-1 to TRBJ1-5; perhaps TRBD1 as D (6 bases). The CDR3 runs to 15 residues. Germline loops: CDR1 MGHRA, CDR2 YSYEKL. The CDR3 DNA sequence: TGTGCCAGCAGCCAAGAGGGGGGGGGGCTGCAGCCCCAGCATTTT. Protein product: CASSQEGGGLQPQHF.

Many counts were recorded for this clonotype. V gene TRBV12-3 or TRBV12-4 combines with J gene TRBJ1-2, with a tentative D call TRBD1 (5 bases). V was clipped by 7 bases and J by 5 bases, with 26 bases between them. The CDR3 is made up of 17 amino acids. CDR3 loop: CASTTRGEFSLKYGYTF. Here the CDR3 DNA reads TGTGCCAGCACCACTCGGGGGGAGTTCTCCCTAAAGTATGGCTACACCTTC.

The chain couples TRBV6-6 to TRBJ2-7, with D possibly matching TRBD1 (5 bases). The germline V and J ends were trimmed by 0 bases and 0 bases, with 15 bases remaining between them. The length of the CDR3 is 17 residues. CDR1 MNHNY and CDR2 SVGAGI come from the germline V gene (reference sequence). The CDR3 region is CASSYSSRGRNSYEQYF. The CDR3 DNA reads TGTGCCAGCAGTTACTCGAGTAGGGGCCGAAACTCCTACGAGCAGTACTTC.

In this sample, this clonotype turned up a few times. This chain connects TRBV15 to TRBJ2-3, with 14 nucleotides matching TRBD2. The CDR3 is 18 amino acids. The V gene end was trimmed by 3 bases and the J gene end by 1 base; junction bases not matched to a gene: 6. Germline CDR1 and CDR2: LNHNV and YYDKDF (reference sequence). This CDR3 reads CATSRTSGREWGTDTQYF. The CDR3 DNA reads as TGTGCCACCAGCAGGACTAGCGGGAGGGAGTGGGGCACAGATACGCAGTATTTT.

Concerning this clonotype itself: Since a far larger clone is one base different, this is likely a read error. This rearrangement joins TRBV11-2 to TRBJ1-6; the D is unclear. This CDR3 spans 16 amino acids. Germline CDR1 SGHAT, CDR2 FQNNGV. The CDR3 sequence: CASSQTSVSYNSPPHF. The CDR3 nucleotides are TGTGCCAGCAGCCAGACCTCAGTCTCCTATAATTCACCCCCCCACTTT.

At least ten counts were recorded for this clonotype. The chain links TRBV18 to TRBJ1-2, with D possibly TRBD1 on 5 matching bases. The germline V gene has CDR1 KGHSH and CDR2 LQKENI. Trimming cost V 0 bases and J 5 bases, with 7 bases left between them. This CDR3 spans 13 amino acids. CDR3 DNA sequence: TGTGCCAGCTCACCACCGGACACATATGGCTACACCTTC. Protein: CASSPPDTYGYTF.

In this sample, this clonotype turned up many times. The CDR3 nucleotides are TGTGCCAGCAGTCGGGACGGTAACACTGAAGCTTTCTTT. This encodes CASSRDGNTEAFF. The chain joins TRBV28 to TRBJ1-1; D is possibly TRBD1 (5 bases). The CDR3 runs 13 residues. CDR1 and CDR2 from the germline V gene are MDHEN and SYDVKM. The germline V and J ends were trimmed by 5 bases and 2 bases, with 9 bases remaining between them.

This clonotype was seen many times. The chain is built from TRBV11-3 and TRBJ2-7, with 8 bases matching TRBD2. The CDR3 spans 15 residues. The V segment lost 0 bases and the J segment 6 bases; nucleotides outside the gene matches: 7. Germline lookup yields CDR1 SGHNT and CDR2 YENEEA. The CDR3 is CASSLDAGLGSEQYF. The CDR3 DNA reads as TGTGCCAGCAGCTTAGATGCGGGACTAGGAAGCGAGCAGTACTTC.

A remark on this clonotype: One end of the junction does not line up with germline, which may come from a read error. This chain uses TRBV3-1 with TRBJ1-4; D perhaps matches TRBD1 (6 bases). The CDR3 extends over 13 amino acids. The germline CDR1 and CDR2 sequences are LGHDT and YNNKEL (reference sequence). Here the CDR3 DNA reads TGTGTCAGCAGCCATACGGACAGTGAAAAACTGTTTTTT. It specifies CVSSHTDSEKLFF.

This clonotype was detected many times. The chain carries TRBV6-5 and TRBJ1-5, with 9 bases aligning to TRBD1. The CDR3 spans 15 residues. V trimming: 3 bases; J trimming: 6 bases; junction bases outside the gene matches: 6. CDR1 is MNHEY, CDR2 SVGAGI, per germline. Here the CDR3 DNA reads TGTGCCAGCAGTTATCACAGGGGGCTAGGTCAGCCCCAGCATTTT. As protein: CASSYHRGLGQPQHF.

On this clonotype: A clone one base away is much larger, so this may be a read error. Since the CDR3 does not end with the conserved phenylalanine or tryptophan, this likely comes from a read error. The genes are TRBV12-3 or TRBV12-4 and TRBJ1-2; D is perhaps TRBD1 (6 bases). The CDR3 totals 14 residues. V was clipped by 2 bases and J by 3 bases, with 10 bases between them. The CDR3 protein is CASSLTQGYYGYTS. The CDR3, as DNA: TGTGCCAGCAGTTTAACGCAGGGGTACTATGGCTACACCTCC.

At least ten counts were recorded for this clonotype. The chain joins TRBV3-1 to TRBJ2-3; possible D gene TRBD2, 5 bases. From germline, CDR1 is LGHDT and CDR2 YNNKEL (reference sequence). V was pared by 8 bases and J by 6 bases, with 9 bases between. This CDR3 region has 11 residues. Here the CDR3 reads CASRGLDTQYF. As DNA, the CDR3 is TGTGCCAGCCGGGGTTTGGATACGCAGTATTTT.

This clonotype has a count of ten or more. The gene calls are TRBV12-3 or TRBV12-4 and TRBJ2-3; 7 nucleotides align to TRBD1. Trimming took 6 bases from V and 7 from J; bases not matched to a gene: 13. The CDR3 extends over 15 amino acids. The CDR3 sequence is CASSLRQGPDNTQYF. CDR3 coding DNA: TGTGCCAGCAGCCTTCGACAGGGCCCCGATAATACGCAGTATTTT.

This clonotype was recorded at least ten times. The rearrangement links TRBV7-9 to TRBJ1-1; 8 nucleotides match TRBD1. The CDR3 contains 14 residues. The V gene end was trimmed by 5 bases and the J gene end by 4 bases; junction bases not matched to a gene: 6. Germline CDR1 is SEHNR and CDR2 is FQNEAQ (reference sequence). The CDR3 loop is CASSPTTGGTEAFF. CDR3 coding DNA: TGTGCCAGCAGCCCAACTACAGGGGGCACTGAAGCTTTCTTT.

This clonotype appeared many times. V gene TRBV7-2 combines with J gene TRBJ2-5; 8 bases fit TRBD1. With V trimmed by 5 bases and J by 5 bases, 7 bases remained unmatched. CDR1 and CDR2 (germline): SGHTA, FQGNSA. This CDR3 contains 14 residues. CDR3 DNA sequence: TGTGCCAGCAGCAGTCAGGGGGCGAGGGAGACCCAGTACTTC. Protein: CASSSQGARETQYF.

This sequence joins TRBV24-1 and TRBJ2-7; D is unclear. V lost 1 base to trimming and J lost 0 bases, with 12 bases between them. Germline assignment: CDR1 KGHDR and CDR2 SFDVKD. This CDR3 comprises 16 residues. The CDR3 loop reads CATSDFSRQSSYEQYF. For the CDR3, the DNA is TGTGCCACCAGTGATTTCAGTCGGCAGAGCTCCTACGAGCAGTACTTC.

This clonotype has a count of ten or more. The chain links TRBV7-9 to TRBJ2-5, with D uncertain. Trimming took 3 bases from V and 2 from J, leaving 7 bases between them. Germline V gene data show CDR1 as SEHNR and CDR2 as FQNEAQ (reference sequence). The CDR3 length is 13 residues. CDR3 in amino acids: CASSLPRQETQYF. CDR3 DNA sequence: TGTGCCAGCAGCTTGCCACGACAAGAGACCCAGTACTTC.

The rearrangement joins TRBV6-1 to TRBJ1-5, with D unclear. V was cut by 3 bases and J by 6 bases, with 15 bases left in between. This CDR3 region has 15 residues. CDR1 is MNHNS and CDR2 is SASEGT in the germline V gene. In nucleotides, the CDR3 is TGTGCCAGCAGTGATCAGAGCCTGGGCTTTCAGCCCCAGCATTTT. It encodes CASSDQSLGFQPQHF.

The table lists this clonotype with a count of one. This chain connects TRBV12-3 or TRBV12-4 to TRBJ2-1; 9 nucleotides align to TRBD1. V was pared by 6 bases and J by 5 bases, with 11 bases of the junction left unmatched. The CDR3 loop spans 16 amino acids. The CDR3, as DNA: TGTGCCAGCAGATATCTCCGGGGACAGGGCAACAATGAGCAGTTCTTC. Protein sequence: CASRYLRGQGNNEQFF.

This clonotype was seen many times. The V call is TRBV11-2, the J call TRBJ2-5, with 7 bases lining up with TRBD2. Germline CDR1 reads SGHAT; CDR2 reads FQNNGV. The junction had 8 bases not matched to a gene; V was cut back by 2 bases and J by 5 bases. This CDR3 contains 15 residues. The CDR3 here is CASSLRSGGWETQYF. CDR3 nucleotide sequence: TGTGCCAGCAGCTTAAGGTCGGGGGGATGGGAGACCCAGTACTTC.

V and J are TRBV7-2 and TRBJ2-5, with TRBD2 matching 8 bases. CDR3 size: 15 residues. Looked up from germline, CDR1 is SGHTA and CDR2 is FQGNSA. V shed 3 bases and J 2 bases; nucleotides not matched to a gene: 5. The CDR3 DNA reads TGTGCCAGCAGCTTGTGGCGGGGGGCACAAGAGACCCAGTACTTC. This translates into CASSLWRGAQETQYF.

This clonotype was seen at least ten times. The genes are TRBV20-1 and TRBJ2-3, with 15 bases lining up with TRBD2. There are 18 residues in the CDR3. Germline loops: CDR1 DFQATT, CDR2 SNEGSKA (reference sequence). Losses at the gene ends were 1 base for V and 4 bases for J; bases not matched to a gene: 9. The CDR3 is CSARGGTSGRFWADTQYF. As DNA, the CDR3 is TGCAGTGCTAGAGGGGGGACTAGCGGGAGGTTCTGGGCAGATACGCAGTATTTT.

This clonotype has just a few counts. This rearrangement joins TRBV2 to TRBJ1-4; a possible D gene is TRBD1 (6 bases). The V end was cut by 2 bases, the J end by 9 bases, with 16 bases between. The CDR3 sequence is 15 residues long. Germline CDR1 SNHLY, CDR2 FYNNEI. This chain's CDR3 is CASSEWAGVDQKLFF. For the CDR3, the DNA is TGTGCCAGCAGTGAATGGGCAGGGGTAGACCAAAAACTGTTTTTT.

This clonotype was counted ten times or more. The chain employs TRBV12-3 or TRBV12-4 and TRBJ2-1; 8 bases map to TRBD1. Losses at the gene ends were 5 bases for V and 6 bases for J; bases not matched to a gene: 9. The CDR3 sequence is 15 residues long. The CDR3 DNA reads as TGTGCCAGCAGTATCCTCCGGGACAGGTTCAATGAGCAGTTCTTC. Its translation is CASSILRDRFNEQFF.